The rows below give T cell receptor beta chains drawn from one sample of a study of T-cell memory formation after mild COVID-19. A single record per CDR3 protein comes from TCRdb applying MiXCR to the 5' RACE reads. This table has hundreds of thousands of distinct CDR3 sequences, around 22% appearing once. What was sequenced was PBMCs or a T cell subset sorted from them (not recorded which). The receptors here all came from an adult woman who had mild COVID-19 (a few samples of this study predate the infection). Cell type and time point are not known. The CDR3 runs from the conserved cysteine through the conserved F or W. D genes are given only for firm matches. Clone sizes are given selectively: once, few, many, or a class where the clone is expanded.

j_gene | v_gene | len | abundance | d_gene | CDR3aa | CDR3nt
TRBJ2-7 | TRBV7-2 | 18 | few | TRBD2 | CASSLEVSGRPNSYEQYF | TGTGCCAGCAGCTTAGAGGTTAGCGGGAGGCCTAACTCCTACGAGCAGTACTTC
TRBJ2-3 | TRBV4-1 | 15 | few | . | CASSQDWGYTDTQYF | TGCGCCAGCAGCCAAGATTGGGGTTACACAGATACGCAGTATTTT
TRBJ2-7 | TRBV27 | 14 | . | TRBD2 | CASRWTKREEEQYF | TGTGCCAGCAGATGGACTAAGCGGGAGGAAGAGCAGTACTTC
TRBJ2-1 | TRBV6-5 | 16 | . | . | CASSIRPEGNYNEQFF | TGTGCCAGCAGCATCCGACCAGAGGGAAACTACAATGAGCAGTTCTTC
TRBJ1-1 | TRBV4-1 | 14 | . | . | CASSQDNGGTEAFF | TGCGCCAGCAGCCAAGATAATGGGGGCACTGAAGCTTTCTTT
TRBJ2-2 | TRBV18 | 16 | . | TRBD2 | CASSPLGLANTGELFF | TGTGCCAGCTCACCTCTGGGACTAGCGAACACCGGGGAGCTGTTTTTT
TRBJ1-1 | TRBV12-3/TRBV12-4 | 13 | . | . | CASSKRGVAEAFF | TGTGCCAGCAGTAAGAGAGGGGTGGCTGAAGCTTTCTTT
TRBJ1-4 | TRBV11-2 | 18 | few | TRBD1 | CASSPTPGQGAVEEKLFF | TGTGCCAGCAGTCCTACTCCGGGACAGGGGGCAGTAGAAGAAAAACTGTTTTTT
TRBJ2-1 | TRBV9 | 17 | few | TRBD2 | CASSPRTSGGDFNEQFF | TGTGCCAGCAGCCCGAGGACTAGCGGGGGGGATTTCAATGAGCAGTTCTTC
TRBJ2-1 | TRBV7-2 | 17 | few | . | CASSIQVGDPGRNEQFF | TGTGCCAGCAGCATCCAAGTGGGAGATCCGGGCCGGAATGAGCAGTTCTTC
TRBJ2-3 | TRBV7-9 | 16 | many | TRBD2 | CASIFESGGGTDTQYF | TGTGCCAGCATCTTCGAGTCGGGAGGCGGCACAGATACGCAGTATTTT
TRBJ2-6 | TRBV6-5 | 17 | . | . | CASRETGEPSGANVLTF | TGTGCCAGCAGAGAGACAGGAGAGCCCTCTGGGGCCAACGTCCTGACTTTC
TRBJ1-2 | TRBV20-1 | 12 | . | . | CSARDRGGGYTF | TGCAGTGCTAGAGATCGGGGGGGTGGCTACACCTTC
TRBJ2-7 | TRBV9 | 16 | . | . | CASSVGPGVPSYEQYF | TGTGCCAGCAGCGTAGGTCCGGGGGTTCCCTCCTACGAGCAGTACTTC
TRBJ1-2 | TRBV5-1 | 13 | many | . | CASSLGSNYGYTF | TGCGCCAGCAGCTTGGGCTCTAACTATGGCTACACCTTC
TRBJ1-1 | TRBV6-1 | 13 | . | . | CASSDWGNTEAFF | TGTGCCAGCAGTGACTGGGGGAACACTGAAGCTTTCTTT
TRBJ1-1 | TRBV12-3/TRBV12-4 | 14 | few | . | CASSSPGVNTEAFF | TGTGCCAGCAGTTCCCCAGGGGTGAACACTGAAGCTTTCTTT
TRBJ1-1 | TRBV12-3/TRBV12-4 | 12 | . | . | CASSLPEGVAFF | TGTGCCAGCAGTTTACCCGAGGGGGTCGCTTTCTTT
TRBJ1-1 | TRBV7-3 | 14 | . | . | CASSPHLAGGEAFF | TGTGCCAGCAGCCCCCATCTAGCTGGGGGCGAAGCTTTCTTT
TRBJ2-5 | TRBV23-1 | 16 | few | . | CASSHLGKGEGETQYF | TGCGCCAGCAGTCACCTCGGGAAGGGGGAAGGGGAGACCCAGTACTTC
TRBJ2-2 | TRBV6-6 | 15 | . | TRBD2 | CASSQAGSNTGELFF | TGTGCCAGCAGTCAAGCGGGATCGAACACCGGGGAGCTGTTTTTT
TRBJ1-2 | TRBV4-2 | 16 | few | . | CASSQVGRDLNYGYTF | TGTGCCAGCAGCCAAGTCGGTAGAGACCTTAACTATGGCTACACCTTC
TRBJ2-1 | TRBV11-3 | 16 | once | TRBD2 | CASSPPRLAGNDEQFF | TGTGCCAGCAGCCCCCCCAGACTAGCGGGAAACGATGAGCAGTTCTTC
TRBJ2-1 | TRBV6-2/TRBV6-3 | 15 | few | . | CASSPDGLRRNEQFF | TGTGCCAGCAGTCCGGACGGGCTGCGTAGGAATGAGCAGTTCTTC
TRBJ2-5 | TRBV9 | 17 | . | TRBD2 | CASSDSRGGDPRETQYF | TGTGCCAGCAGCGACTCGCGGGGGGGGGACCCGCGGGAGACCCAGTACTTC
TRBJ2-1 | TRBV4-2 | 14 | . | . | CASSQENLRNEQFF | TGTGCCAGCAGCCAAGAAAACCTGAGGAATGAGCAGTTCTTC
TRBJ2-5 | TRBV3-1 | 16 | . | TRBD2 | CASSQDTLAGKETQYF | TGTGCCAGCAGCCAAGATACGCTAGCGGGGAAAGAGACCCAGTACTTC
TRBJ2-5 | TRBV12-3/TRBV12-4 | 15 | few | TRBD1 | CASSLRDRDYETQYF | TGTGCCAGCAGTCTACGAGACAGGGATTACGAGACCCAGTACTTC
TRBJ2-7 | TRBV5-8 | 18 | . | TRBD2 | CASSWGWGTSGRFYEQYF | TGTGCCAGCAGCTGGGGGTGGGGGACTAGCGGGAGGTTCTACGAGCAGTACTTC
TRBJ2-7 | TRBV7-3 | 18 | few | . | CASSLRIIRWDTTYEQYF | TGTGCCAGCAGCTTACGGATAATCCGGTGGGACACTACCTACGAGCAGTACTTC
TRBJ2-1 | TRBV7-2 | 11 | few | . | CASSARRSQFF | TGTGCCAGCAGCGCCCGTCGCTCGCAGTTCTTC
TRBJ2-5 | TRBV29-1 | 13 | . | TRBD1 | CSVATGGPETQYF | TGCAGCGTTGCCACAGGGGGTCCGGAGACCCAGTACTTC
TRBJ1-5 | TRBV4-1 | 15 | . | . | CASSHRDLARQPQHF | TGCGCCAGCAGCCATCGGGACCTCGCAAGGCAGCCCCAGCATTTT
TRBJ1-2 | TRBV12-3/TRBV12-4 | 15 | . | . | CASSLSEPRGYGYTF | TGTGCCAGCAGTTTGAGCGAGCCCCGGGGCTATGGCTACACCTTC
TRBJ1-1 | TRBV23-1 | 19 | . | . | CASSPIMRGRKPENTEAFF | TGCGCCAGCAGCCCAATCATGCGCGGTAGGAAGCCGGAGAACACTGAAGCTTTCTTT
TRBJ1-1 | TRBV6-5 | 12 | . | . | CAGPAERTEAFF | TGTGCCGGACCTGCGGAAAGGACTGAAGCTTTCTTT
TRBJ2-5 | TRBV7-3 | 13 | many | TRBD1 | CATGQGMGETQYF | TGTGCCACCGGACAGGGTATGGGAGAGACCCAGTACTTC
TRBJ1-2 | TRBV20-1 | 14 | few | . | CSALLRGFRYGYTF | TGCAGTGCTCTCCTCCGTGGGTTTCGGTATGGCTACACCTTC
TRBJ1-1 | TRBV7-2 | 15 | few | . | CASSLEGRRGTEAFF | TGTGCCAGCAGCTTAGAAGGGAGGAGGGGGACTGAAGCTTTCTTT
TRBJ2-7 | TRBV20-1 | 14 | few | TRBD1 | CSAIKPRTGYEQYF | TGCAGTGCTATTAAGCCACGGACAGGCTACGAGCAGTACTTC
TRBJ2-3 | TRBV20-1 | 14 | . | TRBD2 | CSARRSGREDTQYF | TGCAGTGCTAGACGTAGCGGGAGAGAAGATACGCAGTATTTT
TRBJ2-7 | TRBV7-9 | 16 | few | TRBD2 | CASSPPSGELGKEQYF | TGTGCCAGCAGCCCACCGAGCGGGGAGCTCGGTAAGGAGCAGTACTTC
TRBJ1-5 | TRBV24-1 | 16 | few | . | CATSASGERPDQPQHF | TGTGCCACCAGTGCATCAGGGGAAAGGCCGGATCAGCCCCAGCATTTT
TRBJ1-1 | TRBV20-1 | 13 | . | . | CSARDGMNTEAFF | TGCAGTGCTAGGGACGGAATGAACACTGAAGCTTTCTTT
TRBJ2-1 | TRBV7-8 | 14 | . | TRBD1 | CASSSGTGRAEQFF | TGTGCCAGCAGTTCCGGGACAGGGCGGGCTGAGCAGTTCTTC
TRBJ1-5 | TRBV2 | 15 | . | TRBD1 | CASTLDGQGGQPQHF | TGTGCCAGCACCCTAGACGGACAGGGCGGTCAGCCCCAGCATTTT
TRBJ1-6 | TRBV27 | 15 | . | . | CASSPGGTYNSPLHF | TGTGCCAGCAGTCCGGGGGGGACCTATAATTCACCCCTCCACTTT
TRBJ2-7 | TRBV20-1 | 15 | few | . | CSASPPGGTLGEQYF | TGCAGTGCTAGCCCCCCGGGCGGCACTCTGGGCGAGCAGTACTTC
TRBJ2-2 | TRBV9 | 17 | few | . | CASSGRLADMNTGELFF | TGTGCCAGCAGCGGCCGTTTAGCAGACATGAACACCGGGGAGCTGTTTTTT
TRBJ2-7 | TRBV11-3 | 14 | . | TRBD2 | CASSSLAGGWEQYF | TGTGCCAGCAGCTCACTAGCGGGAGGCTGGGAGCAGTACTTC
TRBJ2-5 | TRBV7-6 | 16 | . | TRBD1 | CASSPGQGGRQETQYF | TGTGCCAGCAGCCCCGGACAGGGGGGAAGGCAAGAGACCCAGTACTTC
TRBJ1-2 | TRBV5-6 | 13 | few | . | CASSADGFNGYTF | TGTGCCAGCAGCGCTGACGGCTTTAATGGCTACACCTTC
TRBJ2-2 | TRBV7-2 | 15 | few | . | CASSLVRKSTGELFF | TGTGCCAGCAGCTTAGTTCGGAAGAGCACCGGGGAGCTGTTTTTT